Listed here are 22 T cell receptor beta chains from one sample, sequenced in a study of cytomegalovirus exposure and HLA in healthy donors. Both 60 Vbeta primers and 13 Jbeta primers went into the PCR. Generated by immunoSEQ multiplex PCR, the TCRdb table keeps only in-frame clones and is missing some. Among roughly 110,000 clones, about 81% were seen once, and the ten largest hold 2.5% to 3%. Sequenced sample: PBMCs. These receptors all come from a male donor in good health and CMV-seropositive.

The V and J genes are TRBV19 and TRBJ1-2, with 8 bases aligning to TRBD1. Trimming cost V 6 bases and J 4 bases; bases outside gene matches: 4. In germline, CDR1 is LNHDA, CDR2 SQIVND (reference sequence). This CDR3 has 13 amino acids. The DNA of the CDR3 is TGTGCCAGTAGCACGGGACAGGCCTATGGCTACACCTTC. Amino acid sequence: CASSTGQAYGYTF.

This chain joins TRBV5-8 and TRBJ1-3; 7 bases agree with TRBD1. With 5 bases clipped from V and 0 bases from J, the junction kept 14 bases outside the gene matches. The CDR3 contains 18 residues. CDR1 SGHTS and CDR2 YDEGEE come from the germline V gene. CDR3 bases: TGTGCCAGCAGTGGCGGCGACAGGGTAGGGCGCTCTGGAAACACCATATATTTT. This codes for CASSGGDRVGRSGNTIYF.

The chain has TRBV5-1 and TRBJ2-7, with D hard to call. The CDR3 spans 12 residues. V was trimmed by 4 bases and J by 0 bases, leaving 5 bases between them. In germline, CDR1 is SGHRS, CDR2 YFSETQ. DNA of the CDR3: TGCGCCAGCAGCCTTAGCTCCTACGAGCAGTACTTC. This sequence encodes CASSLSSYEQYF.

Comment on this clone: The sample contains more than one DNA sequence encoding this CDR3. The V gene is TRBV30, the J gene TRBJ1-1; 9 nucleotides agree with TRBD1. V trimming: 1 base; J trimming: 1 base; junction bases outside the gene matches: 1. Germline V gives CDR1 GTSNPN, CDR2 SVGIG (reference sequence). The CDR3 extends over 14 amino acids. The CDR3 spells CAWSGTGANTEAFF. CDR3 sequence (DNA): TGTGCCTGGAGTGGGACAGGGGCGAACACTGAAGCTTTCTTT.

The chain recombines TRBV6-5 with TRBJ2-2; TRBD2 matches 7 bases. V lost 5 bases to trimming and J lost 6 bases; unmatched junction nucleotides: 9. This CDR3 comprises 15 residues. Germline V lookup: CDR1 MNHEY, CDR2 SVGAGI. The CDR3, as DNA: TGTGCCAGCAGTAGCCGGGGGGTGTTGGCCGGGGAGCTGTTTTTT. Translation: CASSSRGVLAGELFF.

The chain carries TRBV4-3 and TRBJ2-4, with D uncertain. This CDR3 region has 17 residues. V was cut by 1 base and J by 2 bases, with 15 bases left in between. Germline assignment: CDR1 LGHNA and CDR2 YSLEER. The CDR3 protein is CASSQAFYGQSKNIQYF. The CDR3 nucleotides are TGCGCCAGCAGCCAAGCCTTCTATGGGCAGTCCAAAAACATTCAGTACTTC.

The chain joins TRBV9 to TRBJ2-7; 10 positions match TRBD2. The CDR3 length is 16 residues. J lost 3 bases, V lost 4 bases, and 10 bases had no gene match. CDR1 and CDR2 (germline): SGDLS, YYNGEE. CDR3 nucleotides: TGTGCCAGCAGCTTCAGCGGGGGGGACAGCCTCTACGAGCAGTACTTC. It yields the protein CASSFSGGDSLYEQYF.

The J gene is TRBJ1-6, the V gene TRBV19; 8 bases fit TRBD1. CDR1 LNHDA and CDR2 SQIVND come from the germline V gene (reference sequence). Trimming cost V 6 bases and J 9 bases; bases outside gene matches: 7. The CDR3 contains 14 residues. The chain's CDR3 is CASRTTGVASPLHF. CDR3 sequence (DNA): TGTGCCAGTAGAACGACAGGGGTGGCTTCACCCCTCCACTTT.

J is TRBJ2-4 and V is TRBV4-1, with 11 bases matching TRBD2. V dropped 5 bases and J dropped 2; count of bases not matched to a gene: 5. This CDR3 contains 16 residues. CDR1 is MGHRA and CDR2 is YSYEKL in the germline V gene. The CDR3 loop reads CASSGLTSGTKNIQYF. DNA for the CDR3: TGCGCCAGCAGCGGCCTGACTAGCGGGACCAAAAACATTCAGTACTTC.

The chain uses TRBV2 and TRBJ2-7, with 8 bases fitting TRBD2. The CDR3 has 14 residues. V gave up 6 bases and J gave up 2 bases; unmatched junction bases: 6. In germline, CDR1 is SNHLY, CDR2 FYNNEI. CDR3 DNA: TGTGCCAGCAGACGCGCTAGCGGGCCCTACGAGCAGTACTTC. Encoded protein: CASRRASGPYEQYF.

This clone was counted once. The junction does not match germline at one end; this may be a read error. This chain joins TRBV27 and TRBJ1-2; maybe TRBD1 (6 bases). The germline V gene has CDR1 MNHEY and CDR2 SMNVEV (reference sequence). The CDR3 extends over 15 amino acids. CDR3: CASSSSRGVPPPWVF. The CDR3 nucleotides read TGTGCCAGCAGTTCGTCCAGGGGAGTCCCCCCTCCCTGGGTCTTC.

V and J are TRBV6-6 and TRBJ2-3; D might be TRBD2 (5 bases). The CDR3 runs to 16 residues. In germline, CDR1 is MNHNY, CDR2 SVGAGI (reference sequence). Trimming took off 5 bases at V and 7 bases at J, with 22 bases between the two ends. CDR3 bases: TGTGCCAGCAGTGTCCCCGACGGGATTACGTTTAATACGCAGTATTTT. It is translated as CASSVPDGITFNTQYF.

V gene TRBV4-3 combines with J gene TRBJ2-3; D is uncertain. The V gene's germline CDR1 is LGHNA and CDR2 YSLEER. Trimming cost V 0 bases and J 0 bases, with 10 bases left between them. The CDR3 totals 16 residues. DNA of the CDR3: TGCGCCAGCAGCCAAGATTTGACTTCGAGCACAGATACGCAGTATTTT. Residues: CASSQDLTSSTDTQYF.

This clone has just one count. The chain has TRBV6-5 and TRBJ2-1; 9 bases agree with TRBD2. This CDR3 has 13 amino acids. With 6 bases clipped from V and 7 bases from J, the junction kept 4 bases outside the gene matches. Germline V gene sequence: CDR1 MNHEY, CDR2 SVGAGI. The CDR3 loop is CASRAGGPNEQFF. CDR3 sequence (DNA): TGTGCCAGCAGGGCGGGGGGGCCGAATGAGCAGTTCTTC.

V usage is TRBV6-5 and J usage is TRBJ2-1, with 10 bases matching TRBD2. The CDR3 spans 15 residues. Germline CDR1 MNHEY, CDR2 SVGAGI. Unmatched junction bases numbered 6, after V lost 2 bases and J lost 8 bases. The DNA of the CDR3 is TGTGCCAGCAGTTACCGATCTAGCGGGAGCCATGAGCAGTTCTTC. It codes for CASSYRSSGSHEQFF.

V is TRBV5-8 and J is TRBJ1-2; TRBD1 matches at 8 bases. The CDR3 consists of 16 residues. With V trimmed by 0 bases and J by 6 bases, 10 bases remained unmatched. Germline CDR1 is SGHTS and CDR2 is YDEGEE. The DNA of the CDR3 is TGTGCCAGCAGCTTGGGACAGGGGTTGACTTTGGATGGCTACACCTTC. The encoded protein is CASSLGQGLTLDGYTF.

This clone appeared a few times. The chain recombines TRBV5-4 with TRBJ2-3, with 10 bases matching TRBD2. The CDR3 covers 17 residues. V was clipped by 4 bases and J by 0 bases; unmatched bases: 8. Germline lookup yields CDR1 SGHNT and CDR2 YYREEE (reference sequence). CDR3 sequence (DNA): TGTGCCAGCAGCCCACGGACTAGCGGAACTAGCACAGATACGCAGTATTTT. Translated, it gives CASSPRTSGTSTDTQYF.

CDR3 amino acids: CASRFGGAIYEQYF. DNA for the CDR3: TGTGCCAGCAGGTTCGGGGGAGCGATCTACGAGCAGTACTTC. This rearrangement joins TRBV13 to TRBJ2-7, with TRBD2 as a possible D gene (6 bases). Germline V gene data show CDR1 as PRHDT and CDR2 as FYEKMQ (reference sequence). V was trimmed by 6 bases and J by 3 bases, leaving 15 bases between them. This CDR3 is 14 amino acids long.

The table lists this clone with a few counts. V usage is TRBV2 and J usage is TRBJ1-4; maybe TRBD1 (5 bases). V was pared by 4 bases and J by 7 bases, with 16 bases between. The germline V gene has CDR1 SNHLY and CDR2 FYNNEI. The CDR3 loop spans 15 amino acids. The CDR3 loop reads CASSVTNRGVEKLFF. In nucleotides, the CDR3 is TGTGCCAGCAGTGTCACGAATCGGGGGGTTGAAAAACTGTTTTTT.

The gene calls are TRBV5-6 and TRBJ2-7, with D hard to call. Germline CDR1 reads SGHDT; CDR2 reads YYEEEE. V shed 3 bases and J shed 6 bases, with 16 bases lying between them. The CDR3 is made up of 14 amino acids. The CDR3 loop is CASSSITRVSEQYF. Here the CDR3 DNA reads TGTGCCAGCAGCTCTATAACCCGTGTATCCGAGCAGTACTTC.

The chain recombines TRBV28 with TRBJ1-5; 10 nucleotides match TRBD1. CDR3 length: 18 residues. Germline CDR1 and CDR2: MDHEN and SYDVKM. The V segment lost 5 bases and the J segment 0 bases; nucleotides outside the gene matches: 10. The CDR3: CASSLDGQGGYSNQPQHF. The CDR3 DNA reads TGTGCCAGCAGTCTAGACGGACAGGGGGGGTATAGCAATCAGCCCCAGCATTTT.

A few counts support this clone. V usage is TRBV7-3 and J usage is TRBJ2-1; D may be TRBD2 (5 bases). V gave up 4 bases and J gave up 5 bases, with 9 bases separating them. Germline V gene sequence: CDR1 SGHTA, CDR2 FQGTGA. The CDR3 loop spans 13 amino acids. CDR3 sequence: CASSSGRNNEQFF. The CDR3 DNA follows: TGTGCCAGCAGCTCGGGAAGAAACAATGAGCAGTTCTTC.